Given below is one T cell receptor (beta chain) in context. Which antigen it targets is not known. No qualities accompany the bases; no much larger clone lies one base away. To prepare the library, the immunoSEQ multiplex PCR assay was applied. Here the immuneACCESS table is served through TCRdb, limited to in-frame sequences with V and J called. Missing clones are a known gap in these copies; in checked studies unresolved V genes cover under half, and the rest lacks a known reason. This sample is represented by some 120,000 clones; about 92% of them were singletons. The top ten hold 1.5% to 2% of the sample. The data originate from a study of control samples from healthy donors and cancer patients (TCRdb year 2020). Taken from the germline V gene, the CDR1 and CDR2 loops are SGHVS and FQNEAQ. V sheds 3 bases and J sheds 4 bases, leaving 12 bases between their ends. The CDR3 sequence holds 14 residues, the cysteine and phenylalanine included. Of the read, only the CDR3 DNA is kept; its 42 bases are in frame from base 1.

The clonotype was recovered from a man over 45 with head and neck cancer. Sequencing was carried out using PBMCs. Recombination joined TRBV7-8 with TRBJ1-2, with no D gene named confidently. The nucleotides are TGTGCCAGCAGCTTCGATGAGGTCCGCTATGGCTACACCTTC. This gives the protein CASSFDEVRYGYTF.